The clone carrying this T cell receptor beta chain came up once. At one of its ends the junction is not consistent with the germline gene, which may arise from a read error. Together with a sample-barcoded 5' primer, a J-beta primer mix was included in a second PCR lasting about 7 to 11 cycles. Paired-end reads containing CDR3 totaled no fewer than 3 million for each sample. TCRdb redid the calling of the 5' RACE reads with MiXCR, one entry per CDR3 protein. Of hundreds of thousands of distinct CDR3 sequences in the sample, 40% to 65% were seen once. Per individual sample, total RNA of at least 6 micrograms was extracted. This entry is derived from a study of blood T cells in healthy people across ages. Germline CDR1 reads MNHEY; CDR2 reads SVGAGI. This CDR3 is built from 15 residues.

The sequence came from an elderly woman in good health. Input material: blood. This rearrangement joins TRBV6-5 to TRBJ1-5; D ambiguous. The CDR3 is CASSKAASSNQSQHF. In DNA, the CDR3 is TGTGCCAGCAGCAAGGCGGCAAGTAGCAATCAGTCCCAGCATTTT.